This T cell receptor (beta chain) was found in a study of OX40 agonist ivuxolimab in advanced cancers. As for the study in general: A male proportion of 70% to 90% was recorded, with mean age around 64 years and range about 20 to 79. Checkpoint inhibitors had been given previously to under 50% of patients. Partial response was recorded in three patients: one hepatocellular carcinoma and two cutaneous melanoma cases.

Clones were read by immunoSEQ multiplex PCR, and TCRdb kept only the in-frame ones, dropping some. This table holds tens of thousands of clones, about nine tenths found once. This CDR3 is 14 amino acids long. Looked up from germline, CDR1 is SQVTM and CDR2 is ANQGSEA. V was clipped by 7 bases and J by 1 base, with 14 bases between them. Samples of blood were obtained at baseline, on cycle 4 day 1, and on cycle 7 day 1. The rearrangement joins TRBV29-1 to TRBJ2-1; D possibly corresponds to TRBD2 (7 bases). The receptor's source is an adult with an advanced solid tumor such as melanoma, head and neck, liver or kidney cancer. Material: CD4+ or CD8+ T cells sorted from blood, obtained in a trial of the OX40 agonist ivuxolimab. The CDR3 DNA is TGCAGCGCCCTCGGGGGGCAGTCCTACAATGAGCAGTTCTTC. Translated, it gives CSALGGQSYNEQFF.